The rows below give T cell receptor beta chains drawn from one sample of a study of glioma-infiltrating T cells after dendritic cell vaccination. Here immunoSEQ multiplex PCR was the method, and the copy in TCRdb shows in-frame clones only, minus some. The profile shows roughly 100,000 clones, roughly 80% of them singletons. The input for sequencing was blood, taken before dendritic cell vaccination. Source of these receptors: a human donor with glioblastoma. The CDR3 runs from the conserved cysteine through the conserved F or W. Fields, in order: CDR3 DNA, CDR3 protein, J gene, D gene, clone size, V gene. The D gene is left open where the match is weak. Some rows mark clone size as missing; the rest say once, few, many or name a class of expanded clone.

TGTGCCTGGAGTGTACCGTCCCTTAGCTCCTACGAGCAGTACTTC,CAWSVPSLSSYEQYF,TRBJ2-7,-,-,TRBV30
TGTGCCAGCAGCCCGGGGATGGCGGGCACAGATACGCAGTATTTT,CASSPGMAGTDTQYF,TRBJ2-3,-,-,TRBV5-6
TGTGCCAGCAGTCCCGGACAGGGAGGGAGGATTAACTATGGCTACACCTTC,CASSPGQGGRINYGYTF,TRBJ1-2,TRBD1,once,TRBV27
TGTGCCACCTCAACGGGACAGGCCGCTTTCTCTGGAAACACCATATATTTT,CATSTGQAAFSGNTIYF,TRBJ1-3,-,once,TRBV21-1
TGCGCCAGCAGCCCGGACAGGCGGGCCTACGAGCAGTACTTC,CASSPDRRAYEQYF,TRBJ2-7,TRBD1,-,TRBV5-1
TGTGCCAGCAGCTTAGACAGGGGCAATCAGCCCCAGCATTTT,CASSLDRGNQPQHF,TRBJ1-5,-,-,TRBV7-2
TGTGCCAGCAGTGACAACCTCAGGGGGCCCGCGATAAACACTGAAGCTTTCTTT,CASSDNLRGPAINTEAFF,TRBJ1-1,TRBD1,-,TRBV27
TGTGCCAGCAGCCATGTACTAGCGGGGGGGCTTGAGACCCAGTACTTC,CASSHVLAGGLETQYF,TRBJ2-5,TRBD2,-,TRBV5-8
TGTGCCAGCAGTGAAGATAGGACAGACTACGAGCAGTACTTC,CASSEDRTDYEQYF,TRBJ2-7,-,-,TRBV2
TGTGCCAGCTGGCGCGGGACAGGGAGGTCACCCCTCCACTTT,CASWRGTGRSPLHF,TRBJ1-6,TRBD1,-,TRBV6-1
TGTGCCAGCAGTTACACCCAGGCGGGAGAGCAGTACTTC,CASSYTQAGEQYF,TRBJ2-7,-,-,TRBV6-6
TGTGCCAGCAGCCATTCTAGCGGGGGGACAGATACGCAGTATTTT,CASSHSSGGTDTQYF,TRBJ2-3,TRBD2,-,TRBV9
TGTGCCAGCAGTGATGCTTCAGGGGATGGAAACACCATATATTTT,CASSDASGDGNTIYF,TRBJ1-3,-,-,TRBV6-1
TGTGCCATCAGTGGACAGCGGGGGGGATCCTACAATGAGCAGTTCTTC,CAISGQRGGSYNEQFF,TRBJ2-1,TRBD2,-,TRBV10-3
TGTGCCAGCAGTCCGATAGGACAGACCGACTATGGCTACACCTTC,CASSPIGQTDYGYTF,TRBJ1-2,-,-,TRBV27
TGTGCCAGCAGCTTAGTGAACCGCATCGGAGTAGGCACAGATACGCAGTATTTT,CASSLVNRIGVGTDTQYF,TRBJ2-3,-,-,TRBV7-9
TGTGCCTGGTCTCCGGGACTAGGTTCAACAGATACGCAGTATTTT,CAWSPGLGSTDTQYF,TRBJ2-3,TRBD2,-,TRBV30
TGTGCCAGCAGCACAATGACAGGGGAGGACACTGAAGCTTTCTTT,CASSTMTGEDTEAFF,TRBJ1-1,TRBD1,-,TRBV11-3
TGCGCCAGCAGCCAAGAAGGAGGAGGCGAGCAGTACTTC,CASSQEGGGEQYF,TRBJ2-7,-,-,TRBV4-1
TGTGCCAGCAGCTTGTCAGGGGCACATGGCTACACCTTC,CASSLSGAHGYTF,TRBJ1-2,-,-,TRBV5-6